Listed below are T cell receptor beta chains from one sample, sequenced in a study of neurological immune-mediated disorders. TCRdb recomputed calls from the 5' RACE reads with MiXCR, one row per CDR3 protein. The profile covers under 80,000 distinct CDR3 sequences, with roughly 9% appearing a single time and 1.5% to 2% taken by the ten largest. The specimen was PBMCs. The source of these receptors is a man aged 45 to 65 in good health. Both conserved end residues are part of each CDR3. D genes are given only for firm matches. Clone size is given for some rows only: seen once, a few or many times, or a class if the clone is expanded.

TRBD1 TRBJ1-5 many TRBV19 TGTGCCAGTAGCGACAGGGGCTGGGAGCCCCAGCATTTT CASSDRGWEPQHF
NA TRBJ2-1 NA TRBV7-9 TGTGCCAGCAACCCGAGGGACGACAACAATGAGCAGTTCTTC CASNPRDDNNEQFF
TRBD1 TRBJ2-5 many TRBV5-8 TGTGCCAGCAGCCCCTGGACAGGGGGGCAAGAGACCCAGTACTTC CASSPWTGGQETQYF
NA TRBJ2-6 many TRBV18 TGTGCCAGCTCACCACCGGCCACTATCTCTGGGGCCAACGTCCTGACTTTC CASSPPATISGANVLTF
TRBD2 TRBJ2-2 many TRBV12-3/TRBV12-4 TGTGCCAGCAGAGGACTAGCGGGAGAGGTCGGGGAGCTGTTTTTT CASRGLAGEVGELFF
NA TRBJ1-1 many TRBV5-6 TGTGCCAGCAGCTTCAGGGGACACACTGAAGCTTTCTTT CASSFRGHTEAFF
TRBD1 TRBJ2-5 many TRBV5-5 TGTGCCAGCAGCCTCACAGGGACAGCGTACCAAGAGACCCAGTACTTC CASSLTGTAYQETQYF
TRBD2 TRBJ2-3 many TRBV12-3/TRBV12-4 TGTGCCAGCAGGAGCAGCGCGGGAGCAGATACGCAGTATTTT CASRSSAGADTQYF
NA TRBJ2-5 many TRBV4-3 TGCGCCAGCAGCCAAGATAGACGAGCAGGGGGGGAGACCCAGTACTTC CASSQDRRAGGETQYF
NA TRBJ2-7 medium-sized TRBV5-5 TGTGCCAGCAGCCCTCACACGTCCGAGCAGTACTTC CASSPHTSEQYF
TRBD1 TRBJ2-1 many TRBV20-1 TGCAGTGCTTACCAAGACAGGGCCAATGAGCAGTTCTTC CSAYQDRANEQFF
NA TRBJ2-5 few TRBV24-1 TGTGCCACCAGTGATGCTGGACGGATCCAAGAGACCCAGTACTTC CATSDAGRIQETQYF
NA TRBJ2-1 many TRBV15 TGTGCCACCAGCAGAATTAACAGAGATGAGCAGTTCTTC CATSRINRDEQFF
NA TRBJ2-2 many TRBV12-3/TRBV12-4 TGTGCCAGCTTCACACAGGGCAACACCGGGGAGCTGTTTTTT CASFTQGNTGELFF